These 6 T cell receptor beta chains were all obtained from the same sample, sequenced in a study of shared clonotypes between healthy human individuals. TCRdb keeps only in-frame clones here, not all; method: immunoSEQ multiplex PCR. The data show over a million clones, approximately 97% seen once. Specimen: naive CD4+ T cells sorted from blood. Subset: CD45RA+ positively selected. All receptors derive from a young man in good health.

The chain carries TRBV5-5 and TRBJ1-3, with 9 bases fitting TRBD1. The ends lost 4 bases at V and 3 bases at J; junction bases unmatched: 14. Germline CDR1 reads SGHKS; CDR2 reads YYEKEE (reference sequence). CDR3 length equals 18 residues. This CDR3 reads CASSRWTGALSGGNTIYF. The DNA of the CDR3 is TGTGCCAGCAGCCGATGGACAGGGGCCCTCTCTGGTGGAAACACCATATATTTT.

The gene calls are TRBV10-3 and TRBJ1-5, with 10 bases identical to TRBD1. This CDR3 has 15 amino acids. V dropped 3 bases and J dropped 5; count of bases not matched to a gene: 4. Germline V gives CDR1 ENHRY, CDR2 SYGVKD. CDR3 loop: CAISDGTGEYQPQHF. CDR3 coding DNA: TGTGCCATCAGTGACGGGACAGGGGAGTATCAGCCCCAGCATTTT.

The CDR3 region has the DNA TGTGCCAGCAGTTCCCACGACAGAGTGAACACTGAAGCTTTCTTT. It specifies CASSSHDRVNTEAFF. The genes are TRBV28 and TRBJ1-1; a weak D match, TRBD1 (5 bases). The ends were cut back, 4 bases at V and 0 bases at J, with 12 bases in the middle. The CDR3 is made up of 15 amino acids. Germline loops: CDR1 MDHEN, CDR2 SYDVKM.

J is TRBJ2-1 and V is TRBV15, with D perhaps TRBD2 (5 bases). This CDR3 is 14 amino acids long. Germline CDR1 LNHNV, CDR2 YYDKDF (reference sequence). The V gene lost 6 bases and the J gene lost 4 bases, with 13 bases spanning the gap. In nucleotides, the CDR3 is TGTGCCACCAGTCAGCTAGCATATTACAATGAGCAGTTCTTC. This sequence encodes CATSQLAYYNEQFF.

This chain joins TRBV7-3 and TRBJ2-3; a weak D match, TRBD1 (5 bases). The germline V gene has CDR1 SGHTA and CDR2 FQGTGA. Trimming cost V 4 bases and J 2 bases, with 7 bases left between them. The CDR3 loop spans 13 amino acids. The CDR3 reads CASSWGDTDTQYF. DNA for the CDR3: TGTGCCAGCAGCTGGGGCGACACAGATACGCAGTATTTT.

As for this clone: Other DNA variants within this sample encode the same CDR3. The chain has TRBV10-3 and TRBJ2-5, with 7 nucleotides matching TRBD1. This CDR3 contains 14 residues. V trimming: 0 bases; J trimming: 5 bases; junction bases outside the gene matches: 3. CDR1 and CDR2 (germline): ENHRY, SYGVKD. The CDR3 here is CAISESTGRETQYF. The DNA for the CDR3 is TGTGCCATCAGTGAGTCGACAGGGCGGGAGACCCAGTACTTC.